The sequence of this T cell receptor beta chain was determined in a study of regulatory T cells in long-lasting Graves disease. Study conclusions and caveats: Public clonotype sharing was higher in persistent than newly diagnosed patients. Under persistent disease, TRBV28, TRBJ1-2 and TRBJ2-5 were used preferentially.

This clonotype was detected ten times or more. Its specificity is unknown. Time point here: newly diagnosed GD, antithyroid drugs for less than 3 months. With RNA extracted from PBMCs as input, the TCR library was made. The CDR3 sequence is 15 residues long. CDR1 and CDR2 (germline): MGHRA, YSYEKL. J was trimmed by 3 bases and V by 1 base; bases with no gene match: 5. Both iRepertoire HTBI primers and Arm-PCR of CDR3 regions were used to build the TCR beta libraries. Original analysis: Segment identification across samples yielded around 64 TRBV and 14 TRBJ segments. From the multiplex PCR reads, TCRdb called clonotypes with MiXCR, one entry per CDR3 protein. The authors' filters were not applied to this entry. This sample has 300,000 to 450,000 distinct CDR3 sequences, with less than 20% found just once.

The sequence derives from a female donor with Graves disease. Material: peripheral blood mononuclear cells (PBMCs), obtained at new diagnosis, from a patient treated with antithyroid drugs. This chain joins TRBV4-1 and TRBJ1-1; 7 nucleotides align to TRBD1. The CDR3 loop is CASSQAGQADTEAFF. CDR3 coding DNA: TGCGCCAGCAGCCAAGCCGGACAGGCTGACACTGAAGCTTTCTTT.